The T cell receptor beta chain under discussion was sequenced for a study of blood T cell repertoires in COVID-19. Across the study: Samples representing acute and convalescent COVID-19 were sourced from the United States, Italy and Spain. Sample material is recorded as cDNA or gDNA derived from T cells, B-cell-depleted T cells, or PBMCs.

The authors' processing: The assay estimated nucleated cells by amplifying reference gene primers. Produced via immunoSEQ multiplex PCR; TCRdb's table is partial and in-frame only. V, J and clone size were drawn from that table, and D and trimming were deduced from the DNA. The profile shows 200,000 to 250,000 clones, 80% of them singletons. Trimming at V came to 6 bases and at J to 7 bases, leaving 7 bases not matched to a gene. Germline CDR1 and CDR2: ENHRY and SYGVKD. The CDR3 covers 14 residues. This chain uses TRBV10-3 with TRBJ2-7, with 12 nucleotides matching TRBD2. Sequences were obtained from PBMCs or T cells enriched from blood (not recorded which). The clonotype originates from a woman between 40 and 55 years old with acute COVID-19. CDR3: CAISPSGGAWEQYF. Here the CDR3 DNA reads TGTGCCATCAGCCCTAGCGGGGGGGCGTGGGAGCAGTACTTC.